This T cell receptor beta chain was obtained from a study of regulatory T cells in long-lasting Graves disease. Germline CDR1 reads MNHEY; CDR2 reads SVGEGT. The V end was cut by 2 bases, the J end by 4 bases, with 12 bases between. CDR3 length: 15 residues. Arm-PCR of CDR3 regions and iRepertoire HTBI primers were the basis on which TCR beta libraries were built. TCRdb called the multiplex PCR reads again in MiXCR, with one record for every CDR3 protein. The profile covers 520,000 or so distinct CDR3 sequences, with approximately 12% appearing a single time and 8.9% taken by the ten largest. The time point: newly diagnosed GD, antithyroid drugs for less than 3 months. The TCR library used RNA extracted from PBMCs. Roughly 9 milliliters of peripheral blood were taken and placed in EDTA tubes. This clonotype was counted between two and nine times. These data were also filed under a second study, of T cells in Graves' hyperthyroidism and ophthalmopathy.

Sample: peripheral blood mononuclear cells (PBMCs), taken at new diagnosis, from a patient treated with antithyroid drugs. The receptor was derived from a woman in her thirties with Graves disease. The chain links TRBV6-2 or TRBV6-3 to TRBJ1-3, with D uncertain. The CDR3 bases are TGTGCCAGCAGTTACGACCATTCAGCGGGAAACACCATATATTTT. Protein: CASSYDHSAGNTIYF.